What follows are 12 T cell receptor beta chains derived from one specimen sequenced in a study of blood T cell repertoires in COVID-19. The table came from immunoSEQ multiplex PCR; TCRdb's copy has only in-frame clones and leaves some out. The sample contains over 200,000 clones, roughly 90% of which appear only once. Sequenced: peripheral blood. The source of these receptors is a man aged 40-50 years with active or convalescent COVID-19.

This chain connects TRBV19 to TRBJ1-5; 8 bases agree with TRBD1. Trimming took 8 bases from V and 0 from J; bases not matched to a gene: 6. CDR3 length: 15 amino acids. Per germline, CDR1 LNHDA and CDR2 SQIVND (reference sequence). The CDR3 loop reads CASGGQAYSNQPQHF. DNA for the CDR3: TGTGCCAGTGGGGGACAGGCATATAGCAATCAGCCCCAGCATTTT.

The V call is TRBV5-1, the J call TRBJ1-2; unclear D gene. The CDR3 extends over 16 amino acids. The germline V gene encodes CDR1 SGHRS and CDR2 YFSETQ. V shed 0 bases and J shed 4 bases, with 16 bases lying between them. CDR3 bases: TGCGCCAGCAGCTTGGCGCCCAATTACCAACTCTATGGCTACACCTTC. This encodes CASSLAPNYQLYGYTF.

CDR3 nucleotides: TGTGCCAGCAGTGCGGACAGGGGAACGAACACTGAAGCTTTCTTT. Translating it yields CASSADRGTNTEAFF. The chain carries TRBV2 and TRBJ1-1; 9 bases map to TRBD1. CDR3 length equals 15 residues. CDR1 SNHLY and CDR2 FYNNEI come from the germline V gene. V gave up 4 bases and J gave up 1 base; unmatched junction bases: 4.

V is TRBV7-9 and J is TRBJ1-3; tentatively, D is TRBD1 (5 bases). The CDR3 runs 13 residues. The germline V gene has CDR1 SEHNR and CDR2 FQNEAQ (reference sequence). V dropped 4 bases and J dropped 11 bases, with 15 bases sitting between them. This CDR3 is CASSSRAGLSIYF. The CDR3 DNA is TGTGCCAGCAGCTCCCGGGCGGGGCTCTCCATATATTTT.

This chain links TRBV6-1 with TRBJ2-1; 9 positions agree with TRBD2. V lost 2 bases and J lost 1; bases outside the gene matches: 3. The CDR3 runs 16 residues. Germline values: CDR1 MNHNS, CDR2 SASEGT. The DNA for the CDR3 is TGTGCCAGCAGTGAACTAGCGGGATCATCCTACAATGAGCAGTTCTTC. Amino acid sequence: CASSELAGSSYNEQFF.

The J gene is TRBJ2-5, the V gene TRBV5-4, with D uncertain. CDR3 length: 15 amino acids. Trimming took off 4 bases at V and 0 bases at J, with 13 bases between the two ends. Germline CDR1 reads SGHNT; CDR2 reads YYREEE (reference sequence). The CDR3: CASSNPAADQETQYF. As DNA, the CDR3 is TGTGCCAGCAGCAACCCTGCGGCAGACCAAGAGACCCAGTACTTC.

The V and J genes are TRBV18 and TRBJ2-5, with D perhaps TRBD1 (5 bases). The germline gives CDR1 KGHSH, CDR2 LQKENI. The germline V and J ends were trimmed by 2 bases and 5 bases, with 15 bases remaining between them. The CDR3 consists of 15 residues. CDR3: CASSPRTGHTETQYF. Written as DNA, the CDR3 is TGTGCCAGCTCACCAAGGACCGGACATACGGAGACCCAGTACTTC.

This clone occurred once. CDR3 sequence reads: CASSTPDRATYEQYF. CDR3 coding DNA: TGTGCCAGCAGTACCCCGGACAGGGCCACCTACGAGCAGTACTTC. The genes are TRBV6-6 and TRBJ2-7, with 8 bases lining up with TRBD1. Germline-derived CDR1 and CDR2 are MNHNY and SVGAGI (reference sequence). The V gene end was trimmed by 5 bases and the J gene end by 2 bases; junction bases not matched to a gene: 8. The CDR3 contains 15 residues.

The CDR3 sequence: CASRFPPLREGKGNTIYF. In DNA form, the CDR3 reads TGTGCAAGTCGCTTCCCACCTCTTCGGGAGGGAAAAGGAAACACCATATATTTT. The chain joins TRBV12-2 to TRBJ1-3. TRBV12-2 is labeled a pseudogene. This CDR3 contains 18 residues.

This rearrangement joins TRBV30 to TRBJ1-2, with D possibly matching TRBD1 (6 bases). Germline values: CDR1 GTSNPN, CDR2 SVGIG (reference sequence). Trimming took 3 bases from V and 2 from J, leaving 16 bases between them. The CDR3 is made up of 15 amino acids. Written as DNA, the CDR3 is TGTGCCTGGAGACTGCAGGGGAGTAAGAACTATGGCTACACCTTC. This sequence encodes CAWRLQGSKNYGYTF.

CDR3 nucleotide sequence: TGCGCCAGCAGCTTGGGTGACAGCTATAATTCACCCCTCCACTTT. It encodes CASSLGDSYNSPLHF. The chain joins TRBV5-1 to TRBJ1-6, with D perhaps TRBD1 (5 bases). The CDR3 is 15 amino acids. V lost 0 bases to trimming and J lost 3 bases, with 7 bases between them. In germline, CDR1 is SGHRS, CDR2 YFSETQ.

The V gene is TRBV28, the J gene TRBJ2-2, with a weak D call TRBD1 (6 bases). Germline-derived CDR1 and CDR2 are MDHEN and SYDVKM. The CDR3 runs to 15 residues. Trimming removed 4 bases at V and 3 bases at J, with 12 bases between. The DNA of the CDR3 is TGTGCCAGCAGTTCACAGGACAGCGACACCGGGGAGCTGTTTTTT. Its translation is CASSSQDSDTGELFF.